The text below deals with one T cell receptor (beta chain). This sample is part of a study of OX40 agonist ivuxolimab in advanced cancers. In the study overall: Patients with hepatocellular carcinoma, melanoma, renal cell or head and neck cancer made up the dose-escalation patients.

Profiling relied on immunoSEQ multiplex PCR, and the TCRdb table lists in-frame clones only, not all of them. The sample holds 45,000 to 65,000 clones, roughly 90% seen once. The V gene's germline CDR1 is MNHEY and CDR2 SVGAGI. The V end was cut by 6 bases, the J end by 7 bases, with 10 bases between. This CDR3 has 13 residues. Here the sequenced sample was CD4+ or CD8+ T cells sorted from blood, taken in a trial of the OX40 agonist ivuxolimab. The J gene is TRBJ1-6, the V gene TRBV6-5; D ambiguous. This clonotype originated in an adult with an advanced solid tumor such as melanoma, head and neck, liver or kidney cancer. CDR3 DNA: TGTGCCAGCAGGGGAGTTAACAATTCACCCCTCCACTTT. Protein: CASRGVNNSPLHF.